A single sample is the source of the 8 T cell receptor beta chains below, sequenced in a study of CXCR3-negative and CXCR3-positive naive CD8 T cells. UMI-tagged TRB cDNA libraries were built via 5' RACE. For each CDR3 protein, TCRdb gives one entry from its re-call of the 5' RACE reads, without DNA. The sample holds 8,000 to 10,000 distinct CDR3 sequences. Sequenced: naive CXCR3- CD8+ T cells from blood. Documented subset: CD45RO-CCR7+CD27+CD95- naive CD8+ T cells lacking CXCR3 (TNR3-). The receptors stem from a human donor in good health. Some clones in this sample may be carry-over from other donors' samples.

Here the CDR3 reads CASSSWTSGRGNEQFF. The chain links TRBV6-6 to TRBJ2-1; TCRdb's assignment of TRBD2 cannot be checked, as there is no DNA. In germline, CDR1 is MNHNY, CDR2 SVGAGI (reference sequence). The CDR3 length is 16 residues.

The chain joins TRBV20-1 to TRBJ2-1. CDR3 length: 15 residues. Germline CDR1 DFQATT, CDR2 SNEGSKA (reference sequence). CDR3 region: CSARDLSGSYNEQFF.

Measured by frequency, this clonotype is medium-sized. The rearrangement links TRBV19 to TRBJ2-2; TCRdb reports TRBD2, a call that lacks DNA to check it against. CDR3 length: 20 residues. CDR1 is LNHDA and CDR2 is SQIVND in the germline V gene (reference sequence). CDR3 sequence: CASSIDEGRVIVSNTGELFF.

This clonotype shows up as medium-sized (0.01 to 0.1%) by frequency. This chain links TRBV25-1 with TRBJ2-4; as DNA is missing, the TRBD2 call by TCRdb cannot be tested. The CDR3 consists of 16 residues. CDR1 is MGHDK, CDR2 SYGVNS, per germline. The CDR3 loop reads CASSASGGALPDIQYF.

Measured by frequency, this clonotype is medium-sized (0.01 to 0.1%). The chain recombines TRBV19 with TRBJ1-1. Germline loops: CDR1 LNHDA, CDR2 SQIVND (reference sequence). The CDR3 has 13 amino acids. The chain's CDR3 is CASSLARDTEAFF.

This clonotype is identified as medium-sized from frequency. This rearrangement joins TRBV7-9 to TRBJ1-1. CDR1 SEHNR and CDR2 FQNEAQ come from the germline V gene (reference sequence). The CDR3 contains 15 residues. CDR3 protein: CASSLALGDDTEAFF. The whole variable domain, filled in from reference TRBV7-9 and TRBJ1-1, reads DTGVSQNPRHKITKRGQNVTFRCDPISEHNRLYWYRQTLGQGPEFLTYFQNEAQLEKSRLLSDRFSAERPKGSFSTLEIQRTEQGDSAMYLCASSLALGDDTEAFFGQGTRLTVV.

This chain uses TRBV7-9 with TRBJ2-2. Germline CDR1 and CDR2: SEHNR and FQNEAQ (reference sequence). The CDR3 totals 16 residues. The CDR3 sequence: CASSSTNKRETGELFF.

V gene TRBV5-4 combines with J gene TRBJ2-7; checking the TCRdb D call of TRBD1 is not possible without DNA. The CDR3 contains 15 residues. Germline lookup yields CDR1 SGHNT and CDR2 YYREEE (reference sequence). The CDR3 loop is CASSSATGVVYEQYF.